This T cell receptor beta chain derives from a study of regulatory T cells in long-lasting Graves disease. Study-wide context: Disease was considered persistent Graves' disease after over 5 years of antithyroid drugs (with positive TSH receptor antibodies). Overall study results and limits: Newly diagnosed patients shared 1,000 or so public clonotypes; persistent patients shared around 2,500.

Time point here: persistent/refractory GD, antithyroid drugs over 5 years with positive TRAb. PBMCs were the source of the RNA used for TCR sequencing. Through Arm-PCR of CDR3 regions and iRepertoire HTBI primers, TCR beta libraries were built. MiXCR, run by TCRdb on the multiplex PCR reads, gives a single entry per CDR3 protein. The profile shows about 430,000 distinct CDR3 sequences, 21% of them singletons. This clonotype was recorded a few times. Its antigen is still unknown. V gave up 0 bases and J gave up 1 base, with 8 bases separating them. The germline gives CDR1 SGHRS, CDR2 YFSETQ. The CDR3 is made up of 14 amino acids.

This rearrangement joins TRBV5-1 to TRBJ2-7; D not resolved. This TCR was sampled from a female donor with Graves disease. Sequenced here: peripheral blood mononuclear cells (PBMCs), sampled when the disease was refractory, from a patient treated with antithyroid drugs. The CDR3 spells CASSLAAQSYEQYF. DNA of the CDR3: TGCGCCAGCAGCTTGGCCGCACAGTCCTACGAGCAGTACTTC.